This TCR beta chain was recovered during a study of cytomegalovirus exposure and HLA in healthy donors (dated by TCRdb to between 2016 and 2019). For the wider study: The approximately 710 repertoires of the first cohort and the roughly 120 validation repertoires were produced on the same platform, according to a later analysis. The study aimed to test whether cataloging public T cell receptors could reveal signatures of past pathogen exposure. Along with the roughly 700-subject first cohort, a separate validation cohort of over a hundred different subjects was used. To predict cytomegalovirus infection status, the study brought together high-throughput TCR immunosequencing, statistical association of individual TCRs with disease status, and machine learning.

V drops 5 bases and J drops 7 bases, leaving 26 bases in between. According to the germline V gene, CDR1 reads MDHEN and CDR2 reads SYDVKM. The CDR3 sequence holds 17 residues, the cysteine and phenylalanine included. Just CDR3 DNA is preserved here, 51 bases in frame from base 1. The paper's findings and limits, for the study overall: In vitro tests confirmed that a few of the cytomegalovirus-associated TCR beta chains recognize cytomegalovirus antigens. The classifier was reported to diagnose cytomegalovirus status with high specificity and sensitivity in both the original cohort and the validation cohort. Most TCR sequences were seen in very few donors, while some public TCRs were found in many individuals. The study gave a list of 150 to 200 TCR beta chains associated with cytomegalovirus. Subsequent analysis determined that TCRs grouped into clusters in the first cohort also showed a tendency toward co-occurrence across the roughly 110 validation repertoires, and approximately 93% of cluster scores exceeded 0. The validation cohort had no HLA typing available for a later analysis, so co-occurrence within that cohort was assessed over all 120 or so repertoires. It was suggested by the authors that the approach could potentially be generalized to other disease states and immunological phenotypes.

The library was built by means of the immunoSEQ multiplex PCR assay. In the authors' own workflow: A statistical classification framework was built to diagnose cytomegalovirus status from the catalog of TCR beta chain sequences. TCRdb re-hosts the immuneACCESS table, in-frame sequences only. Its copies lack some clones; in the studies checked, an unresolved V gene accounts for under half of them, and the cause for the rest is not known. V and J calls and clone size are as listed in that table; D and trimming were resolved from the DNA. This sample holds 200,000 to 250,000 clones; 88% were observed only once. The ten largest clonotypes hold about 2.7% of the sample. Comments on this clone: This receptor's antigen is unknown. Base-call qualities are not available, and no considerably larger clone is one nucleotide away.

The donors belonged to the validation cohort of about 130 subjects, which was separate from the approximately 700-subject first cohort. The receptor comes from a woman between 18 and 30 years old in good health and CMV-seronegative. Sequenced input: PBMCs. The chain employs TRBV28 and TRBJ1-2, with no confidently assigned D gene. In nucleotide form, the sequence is TGTGCCAGCAGTACGCTACAAGCCGTCCACAGTACCCCTGGCTACACCTTC. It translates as CASSTLQAVHSTPGYTF.